These T cell receptor beta chains were read from a single sample in a study of Graves' ophthalmopathy and Graves' hyperthyroidism. One entry per CDR3 protein, called by TCRdb with MiXCR from the multiplex PCR reads. Here the sample spans 170,000 or so distinct CDR3 sequences, 30% to 45% being singletons. The sample taken for sequencing was peripheral blood. The receptors were gathered from a woman between 40 and 55 years old with Graves' ophthalmopathy. The CDR3 runs from the conserved cysteine through the conserved F or W. Rows give clone size only sometimes, using once, few, many, or a class for an expanded clone.

CASRLAGELFF	TRBV4-2	TRBJ2-2	many
CASSPWTGSGNTIYF	TRBV9	TRBJ1-3	many
CASSLSPGQGQETQYF	TRBV7-3	TRBJ2-5	many
CASSYRPGPRETQYF	TRBV19	TRBJ2-5	many
CASRTDRGVEGYTF	TRBV12-3/TRBV12-4	TRBJ1-2	many
CASSPPGLPFSEYGYTF	TRBV11-1	TRBJ1-2	.
CATSTSKGREGYTF	TRBV24-1	TRBJ1-2	many
CASSVISGGNTGELFF	TRBV9	TRBJ2-2	many
CASSLDSLAVQYF	TRBV11-2	TRBJ2-7	many
CASTRRGLNTEAFF	TRBV6-1	TRBJ1-1	.